This TCR beta chain was captured by sequencing in a study of T cell responses to AZD1222 COVID-19 vaccine. Clones were read by immunoSEQ multiplex PCR, and TCRdb kept only the in-frame ones, dropping some. The sample lists about 99,000 clones, approximately 91% occurring once. Findings and limits, study-wide: Once two AZD1222 doses were given, Spike-specific TCR breadth and depth went up. In all cases, repertoires were sampled only after the peak T cell response. In a largely white British group with more females than males, clonal diversity was possibly underestimated. Unmutated variant regions are reportedly targeted by nearly half of spike-specific TCRs.

Points on this clone: What it binds is unknown.

The starting material was peripheral blood, obtained 28 days after the second AZD1222 dose. The source of this sequence is an adult who received the AZD1222 COVID-19 vaccine.

The CDR3 sequence: CASSLGGRGYNEQFF. The DNA of the CDR3 is TGTGCCAGCAGCTTAGGGGGACGGGGTTACAATGAGCAGTTCTTC. The rearrangement links TRBV7-6 to TRBJ2-1; D possibly matches TRBD1 or TRBD2 (5 bases each). The germline V and J ends were trimmed by 1 base and 4 bases, with 11 bases remaining between them. The CDR3 loop spans 15 amino acids. Germline V lookup: CDR1 SGHVS, CDR2 FNYEAQ. Looking up the rest from reference TRBV7-6 and TRBJ2-1 gives the full variable domain: GAGVSQSPRYKVTKRGQDVALRCDPISGHVSLYWYRQALGQGPEFLTYFNYEAQQDKSGLPNDRFSAERPEGSISTLTIQRTEQRDSAMYRCASSLGGRGYNEQFFGPGTRLTVL.